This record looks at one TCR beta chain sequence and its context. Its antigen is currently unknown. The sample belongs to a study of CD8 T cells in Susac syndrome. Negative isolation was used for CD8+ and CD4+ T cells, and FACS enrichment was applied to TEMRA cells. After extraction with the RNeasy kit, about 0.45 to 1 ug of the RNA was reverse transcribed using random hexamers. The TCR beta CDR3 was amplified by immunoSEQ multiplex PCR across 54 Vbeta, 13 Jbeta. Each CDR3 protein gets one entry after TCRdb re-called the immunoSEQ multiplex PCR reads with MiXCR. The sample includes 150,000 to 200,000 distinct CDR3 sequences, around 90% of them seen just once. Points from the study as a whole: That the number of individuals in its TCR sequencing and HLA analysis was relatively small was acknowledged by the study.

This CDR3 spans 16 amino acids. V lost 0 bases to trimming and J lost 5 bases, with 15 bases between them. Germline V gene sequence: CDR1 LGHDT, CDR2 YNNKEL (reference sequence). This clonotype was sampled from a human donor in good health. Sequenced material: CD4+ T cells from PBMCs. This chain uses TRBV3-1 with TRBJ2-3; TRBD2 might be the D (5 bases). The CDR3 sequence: CASSQDPWLGGDTQYF. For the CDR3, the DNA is TGTGCCAGCAGCCAAGACCCGTGGCTAGGAGGAGATACGCAGTATTTT.